This T cell receptor (beta chain) appears in the sequencing data of a study of T cells expressing NK-cell markers. Whole-study context: The sequencing cohort of eight donors included seven HCMV-seropositive individuals and one seronegative individual. Overall study results and limits: Nothing established the HCMV specificity of expanded NKG2C+ T cell clones. Six donors had dominant NKG2C+ clonotypes that comprised roughly 1.0-8% of their CD8+ T cells.

It was by 5'RACE template switching with UMIs that TCR beta cDNA was made. TCRdb reprocessed the 5' RACE reads, with one entry per CDR3 protein and no DNA. The repertoire table contains some 460,000 distinct CDR3 sequences. Germline V gene lookup returns CDR1 KGHDR and CDR2 SFDVKD. The CDR3 is 13 residues long. To note about this clonotype: Its antigen is not known.

Sequences were obtained from blood T cells: a sorted CD56 or NKG2C T cell subset, CD4+ or CD8+ T cells, or bulk PBMC T cells (not recorded which). This clonotype was sampled from a woman aged 50 to 65 in good health. The chain is built from TRBV24-1 and TRBJ2-1; the D call from TCRdb, TRBD1, cannot be confirmed without DNA. CDR3 in amino acids: CATSYPPGNEQFF.